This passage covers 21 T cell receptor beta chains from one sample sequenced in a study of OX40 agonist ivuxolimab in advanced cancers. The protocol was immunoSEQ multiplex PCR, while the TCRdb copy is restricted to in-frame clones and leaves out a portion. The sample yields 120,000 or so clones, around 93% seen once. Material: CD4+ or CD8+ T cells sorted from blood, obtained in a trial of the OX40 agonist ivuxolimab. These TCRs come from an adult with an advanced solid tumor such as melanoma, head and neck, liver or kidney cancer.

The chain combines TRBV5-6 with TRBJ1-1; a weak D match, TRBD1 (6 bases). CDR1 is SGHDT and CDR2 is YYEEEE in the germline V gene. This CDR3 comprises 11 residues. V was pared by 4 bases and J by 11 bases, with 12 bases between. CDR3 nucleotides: TGTGCCAGCAGCACAGGGTCGGCGGCTTTCTTT. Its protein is CASSTGSAAFF.

The CDR3 DNA reads as TGTGCCAGCAGCCCGGGGCAGTACACTGAAGCTTTCTTT. It translates to CASSPGQYTEAFF. V gene TRBV11-2 combines with J gene TRBJ1-1; TRBD1 might be the D (5 bases). This CDR3 has 13 residues. Germline V lookup: CDR1 SGHAT, CDR2 FQNNGV. V gave up 5 bases and J gave up 3 bases, with 10 bases separating them.

In nucleotides, the CDR3 is TGCGCCAGCAGCCCCTTTCGCAGTCTGAACACTGAAGCTTTCTTT. It encodes CASSPFRSLNTEAFF. J is TRBJ1-1 and V is TRBV4-1; no firm D call. The CDR3 has 15 amino acids. Germline V gene sequence: CDR1 MGHRA, CDR2 YSYEKL. V was pared by 4 bases and J by 0 bases, with 12 bases between.

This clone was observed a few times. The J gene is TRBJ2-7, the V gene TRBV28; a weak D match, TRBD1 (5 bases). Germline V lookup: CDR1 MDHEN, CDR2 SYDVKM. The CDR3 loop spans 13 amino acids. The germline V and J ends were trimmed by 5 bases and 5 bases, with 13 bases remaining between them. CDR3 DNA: TGTGCCAGCAGTGGAAGCAGGGTAAACGAGCAGTACTTC. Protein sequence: CASSGSRVNEQYF.

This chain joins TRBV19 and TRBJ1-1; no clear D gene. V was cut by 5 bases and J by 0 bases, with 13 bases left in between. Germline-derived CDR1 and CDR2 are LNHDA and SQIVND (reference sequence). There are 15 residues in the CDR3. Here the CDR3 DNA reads TGTGCCAGTAGTCAGAACAGCATCATGAACACTGAAGCTTTCTTT. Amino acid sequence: CASSQNSIMNTEAFF.

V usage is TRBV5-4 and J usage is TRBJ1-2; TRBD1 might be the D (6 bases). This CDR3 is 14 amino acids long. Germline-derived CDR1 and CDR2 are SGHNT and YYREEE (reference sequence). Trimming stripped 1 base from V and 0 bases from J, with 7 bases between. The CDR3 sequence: CASSLNRANYGYTF. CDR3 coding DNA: TGTGCCAGCAGCTTGAACAGGGCTAACTATGGCTACACCTTC.

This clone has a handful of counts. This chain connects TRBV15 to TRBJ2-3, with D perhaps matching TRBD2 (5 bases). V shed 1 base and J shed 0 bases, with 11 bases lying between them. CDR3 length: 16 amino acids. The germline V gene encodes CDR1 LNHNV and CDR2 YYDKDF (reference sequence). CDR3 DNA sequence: TGTGCCACCAGCAGAGGGAGCGGACCTAGCACAGATACGCAGTATTTT. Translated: CATSRGSGPSTDTQYF.

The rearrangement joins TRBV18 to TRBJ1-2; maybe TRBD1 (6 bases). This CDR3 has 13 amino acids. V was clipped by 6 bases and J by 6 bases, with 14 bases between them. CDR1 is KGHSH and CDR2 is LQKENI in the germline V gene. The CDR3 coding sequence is TGTGCCAGCTCTCTCCTCAGGGGCGATGGCTACACCTTC. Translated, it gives CASSLLRGDGYTF.

Written as DNA, the CDR3 is TGTGCCAGCAGCGTACAGGGGTACTATGGCTACACCTTC. Protein: CASSVQGYYGYTF. The genes are TRBV9 and TRBJ1-2; possibly TRBD1 for D (6 bases). CDR3 length equals 13 residues. The germline V and J ends were trimmed by 1 base and 3 bases, with 7 bases remaining between them. CDR1 SGDLS and CDR2 YYNGEE come from the germline V gene.

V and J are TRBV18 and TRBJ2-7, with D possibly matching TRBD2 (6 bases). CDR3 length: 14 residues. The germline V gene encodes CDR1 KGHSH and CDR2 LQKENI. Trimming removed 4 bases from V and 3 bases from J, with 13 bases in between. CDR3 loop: CASSHGRGSYEQYF. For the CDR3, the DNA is TGTGCCAGCTCACACGGACGGGGGAGCTACGAGCAGTACTTC.

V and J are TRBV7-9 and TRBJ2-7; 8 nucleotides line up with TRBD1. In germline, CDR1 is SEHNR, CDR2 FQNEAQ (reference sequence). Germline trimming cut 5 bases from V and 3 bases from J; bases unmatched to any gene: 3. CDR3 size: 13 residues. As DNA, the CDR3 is TGTGCCAGCAGCCGGACAGGGAGCTACGAGCAGTACTTC. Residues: CASSRTGSYEQYF.

Here the CDR3 reads CASSQDGEPTLGTEAFF. CDR3 nucleotide sequence: TGCGCCAGCAGCCAAGATGGTGAGCCAACTCTGGGAACTGAAGCTTTCTTT. The V call is TRBV4-3, the J call TRBJ1-1, with no clear D. V was trimmed by 0 bases and J by 5 bases, leaving 19 bases between them. The CDR3 is 17 amino acids. Germline loops: CDR1 LGHNA, CDR2 YSLEER.

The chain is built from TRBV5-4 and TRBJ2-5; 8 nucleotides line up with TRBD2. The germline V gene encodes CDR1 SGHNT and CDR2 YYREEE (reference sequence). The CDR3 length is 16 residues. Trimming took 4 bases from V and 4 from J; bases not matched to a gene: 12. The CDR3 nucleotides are TGTGCCAGCAGCAAAACTAGCGGCGAGGGAGGAGAGACCCAGTACTTC. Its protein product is CASSKTSGEGGETQYF.

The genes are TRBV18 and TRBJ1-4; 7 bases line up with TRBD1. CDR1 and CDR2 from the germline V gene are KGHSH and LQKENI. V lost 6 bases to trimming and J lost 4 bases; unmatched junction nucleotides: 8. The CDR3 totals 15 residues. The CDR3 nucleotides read TGTGCCAGCTCTTCCAGACAGGGCGATAATGAAAAACTGTTTTTT. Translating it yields CASSSRQGDNEKLFF.

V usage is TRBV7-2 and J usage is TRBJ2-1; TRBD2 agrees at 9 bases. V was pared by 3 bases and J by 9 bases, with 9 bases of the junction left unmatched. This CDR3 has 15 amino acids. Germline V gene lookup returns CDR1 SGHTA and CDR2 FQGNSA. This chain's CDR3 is CASSFRAREGGEQFF. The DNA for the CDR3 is TGTGCCAGCAGCTTTAGGGCGCGGGAGGGAGGTGAGCAGTTCTTC.

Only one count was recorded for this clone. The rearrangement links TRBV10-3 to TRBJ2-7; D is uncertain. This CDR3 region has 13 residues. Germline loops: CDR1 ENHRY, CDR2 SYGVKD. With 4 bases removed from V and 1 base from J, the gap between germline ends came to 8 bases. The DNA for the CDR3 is TGTGCCATCAGTGGGCAGACATCCTACGAGCAGTACTTC. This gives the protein CAISGQTSYEQYF.

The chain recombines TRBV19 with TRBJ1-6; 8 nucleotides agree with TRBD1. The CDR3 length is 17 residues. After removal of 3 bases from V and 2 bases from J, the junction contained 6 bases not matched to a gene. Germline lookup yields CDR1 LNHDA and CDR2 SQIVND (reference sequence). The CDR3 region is CASSMITGGPYNSPLHF. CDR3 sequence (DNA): TGTGCCAGTAGTATGATCACAGGGGGGCCCTATAATTCACCCCTCCACTTT.

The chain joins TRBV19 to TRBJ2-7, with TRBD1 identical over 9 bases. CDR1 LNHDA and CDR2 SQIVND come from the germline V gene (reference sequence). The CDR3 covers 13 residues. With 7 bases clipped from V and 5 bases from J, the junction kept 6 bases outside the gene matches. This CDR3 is CASNTGGADEQYF. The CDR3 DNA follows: TGTGCCAGTAATACAGGGGGCGCCGACGAGCAGTACTTC.

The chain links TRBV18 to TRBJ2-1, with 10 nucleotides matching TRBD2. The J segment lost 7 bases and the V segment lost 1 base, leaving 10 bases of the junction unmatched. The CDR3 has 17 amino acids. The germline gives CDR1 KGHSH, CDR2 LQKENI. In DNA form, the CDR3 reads TGTGCCAGCTCACCACAATCTAGCGGGAGCGGGGCGAATGAGCAGTTCTTC. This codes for CASSPQSSGSGANEQFF.

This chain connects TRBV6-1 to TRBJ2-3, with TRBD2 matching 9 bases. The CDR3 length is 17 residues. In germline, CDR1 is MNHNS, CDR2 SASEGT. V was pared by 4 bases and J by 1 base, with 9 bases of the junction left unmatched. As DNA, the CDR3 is TGTGCCAGCAGTGCGAAGTCTAGCGGGGTCGGCACAGATACGCAGTATTTT. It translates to CASSAKSSGVGTDTQYF.

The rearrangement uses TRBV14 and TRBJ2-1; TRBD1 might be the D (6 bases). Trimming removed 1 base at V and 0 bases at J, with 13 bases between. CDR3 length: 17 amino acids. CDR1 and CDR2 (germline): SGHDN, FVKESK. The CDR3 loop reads CASSQVRDTSSYNEQFF. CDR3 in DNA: TGTGCCAGCAGCCAAGTAAGGGACACGAGCTCCTACAATGAGCAGTTCTTC.